This T cell receptor beta chain was observed in a study of T cells in Graves' hyperthyroidism and ophthalmopathy. RNA transcripts gave rise to amplified TCR beta CDR3 regions. HTBI primers were employed in a first-round RT-PCR of the TCR CDR3. TCRdb ran MiXCR on the multiplex PCR reads and lists one entry per CDR3 protein. The sample yields around 56,000 distinct CDR3 sequences, approximately 53% seen once. The CDR3 covers 14 residues. The V gene end was trimmed by 6 bases and the J gene end by 11 bases; junction bases not matched to a gene: 11. Germline V gene sequence: CDR1 DFQATT, CDR2 SNEGSKA (reference sequence).

The TCR sequence derives from a woman between 55 and 75 years old with Graves' ophthalmopathy. This chain joins TRBV20-1 and TRBJ2-5; 14 bases align to TRBD2. Sequences were obtained from blood. This CDR3 is CSAGVGTSGRTQYF. The DNA for the CDR3 is TGCAGTGCCGGAGTGGGGACTAGCGGGAGAACTCAGTACTTC.